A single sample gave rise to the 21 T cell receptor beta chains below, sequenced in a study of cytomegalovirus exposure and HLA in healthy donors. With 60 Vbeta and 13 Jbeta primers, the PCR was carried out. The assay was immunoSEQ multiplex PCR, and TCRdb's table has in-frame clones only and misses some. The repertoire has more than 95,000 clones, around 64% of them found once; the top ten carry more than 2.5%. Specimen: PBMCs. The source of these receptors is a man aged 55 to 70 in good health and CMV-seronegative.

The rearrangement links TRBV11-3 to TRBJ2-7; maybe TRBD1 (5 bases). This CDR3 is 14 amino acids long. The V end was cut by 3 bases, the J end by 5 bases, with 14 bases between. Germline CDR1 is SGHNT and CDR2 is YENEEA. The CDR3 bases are TGTGCCAGCAGCTTCGTAGGGGCTCTCGACGAGCAGTACTTC. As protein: CASSFVGALDEQYF.

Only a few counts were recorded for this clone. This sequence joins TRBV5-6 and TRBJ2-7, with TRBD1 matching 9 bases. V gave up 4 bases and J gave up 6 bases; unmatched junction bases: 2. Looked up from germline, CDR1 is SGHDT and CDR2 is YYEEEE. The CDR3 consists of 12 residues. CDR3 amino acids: CASSGTGIEQYF. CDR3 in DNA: TGTGCCAGCAGCGGGACAGGGATCGAGCAGTACTTC.

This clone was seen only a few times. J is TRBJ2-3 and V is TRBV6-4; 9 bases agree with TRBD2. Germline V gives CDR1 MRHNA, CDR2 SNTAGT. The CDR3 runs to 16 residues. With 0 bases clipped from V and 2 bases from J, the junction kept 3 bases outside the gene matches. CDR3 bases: TGTGCCAGCAGTGACTCTTCTAGCGGGGACACAGATACGCAGTATTTT. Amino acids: CASSDSSSGDTDTQYF.

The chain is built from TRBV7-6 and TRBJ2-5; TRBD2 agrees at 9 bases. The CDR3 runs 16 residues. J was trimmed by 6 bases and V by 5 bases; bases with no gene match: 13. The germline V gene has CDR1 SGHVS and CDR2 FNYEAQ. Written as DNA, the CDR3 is TGTGCCAGCAGCCTACTCGCTAGCGGGGACGATAAGACCCAGTACTTC. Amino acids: CASSLLASGDDKTQYF.

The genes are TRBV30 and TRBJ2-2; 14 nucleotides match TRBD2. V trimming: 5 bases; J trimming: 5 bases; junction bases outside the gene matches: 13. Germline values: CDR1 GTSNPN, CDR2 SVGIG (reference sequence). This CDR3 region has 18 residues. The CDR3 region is CAWSGTSGSPRETGELFF. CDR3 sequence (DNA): TGTGCCTGGTCAGGGACTAGCGGGAGTCCCCGGGAGACCGGGGAGCTGTTTTTT.

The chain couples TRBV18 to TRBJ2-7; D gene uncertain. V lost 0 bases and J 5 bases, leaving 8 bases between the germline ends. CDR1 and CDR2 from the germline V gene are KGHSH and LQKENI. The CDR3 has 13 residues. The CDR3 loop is CASSPPGQNEQYF. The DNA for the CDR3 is TGTGCCAGCTCACCACCGGGCCAGAACGAGCAGTACTTC.

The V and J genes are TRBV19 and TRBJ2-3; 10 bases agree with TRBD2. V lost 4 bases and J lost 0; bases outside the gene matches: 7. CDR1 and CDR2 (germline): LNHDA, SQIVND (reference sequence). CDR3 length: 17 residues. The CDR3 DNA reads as TGTGCCAGTAGTAAGGCTAGCGGGGGAACTAGCACAGATACGCAGTATTTT. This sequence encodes CASSKASGGTSTDTQYF.

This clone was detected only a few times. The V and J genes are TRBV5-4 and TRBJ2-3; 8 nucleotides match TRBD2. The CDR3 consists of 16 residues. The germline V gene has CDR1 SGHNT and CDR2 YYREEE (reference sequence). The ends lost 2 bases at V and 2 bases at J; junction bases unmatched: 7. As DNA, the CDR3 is TGTGCCAGCAGCTTCTTTCGGGGGGGAGACACAGATACGCAGTATTTT. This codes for CASSFFRGGDTDTQYF.

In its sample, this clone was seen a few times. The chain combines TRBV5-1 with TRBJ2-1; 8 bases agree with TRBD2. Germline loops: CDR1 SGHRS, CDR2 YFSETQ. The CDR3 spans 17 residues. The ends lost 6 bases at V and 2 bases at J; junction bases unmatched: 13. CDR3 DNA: TGCGCCAGCAACGTGGGATCAAGCGGGAGTGCCTACAATGAGCAGTTCTTC. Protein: CASNVGSSGSAYNEQFF. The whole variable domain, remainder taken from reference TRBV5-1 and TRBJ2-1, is KAGVTQTPRYLIKTRGQQVTLSCSPISGHRSVSWYQQTPGQGLQFLFEYFSETQRNKGNFPGRFSGRQFSNSRSEMNVSTLELGDSALYLCASNVGSSGSAYNEQFFGPGTRLTVL.

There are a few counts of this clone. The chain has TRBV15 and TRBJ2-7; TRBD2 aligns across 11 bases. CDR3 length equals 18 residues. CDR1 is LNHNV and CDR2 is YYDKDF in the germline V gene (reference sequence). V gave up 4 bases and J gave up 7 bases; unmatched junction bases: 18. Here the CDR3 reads CATSILTGGLAGGREQYF. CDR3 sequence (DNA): TGTGCCACCAGCATTTTAACAGGGGGTCTAGCGGGAGGTCGGGAGCAGTACTTC.

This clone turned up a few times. DNA for the CDR3: TGTGCCAGTAGTGCACGGGACAGGGGGCAATCGAATCAGCCCCAGCATTTT. Protein product: CASSARDRGQSNQPQHF. The V gene is TRBV19, the J gene TRBJ1-5; 12 bases agree with TRBD1. After removal of 5 bases from V and 4 bases from J, the junction contained 9 bases not matched to a gene. Germline V gene sequence: CDR1 LNHDA, CDR2 SQIVND (reference sequence). The CDR3 extends over 17 amino acids. The full variable domain, rest sourced from reference TRBV19 and TRBJ1-5, is DGGITQSPKYLFRKEGQNVTLSCEQNLNHDAMYWYRQDPGQGLRLIYYSQIVNDFQKGDIAEGYSVSREKKESFPLTVTSAQKNPTAFYLCASSARDRGQSNQPQHFGDGTRLSIL.

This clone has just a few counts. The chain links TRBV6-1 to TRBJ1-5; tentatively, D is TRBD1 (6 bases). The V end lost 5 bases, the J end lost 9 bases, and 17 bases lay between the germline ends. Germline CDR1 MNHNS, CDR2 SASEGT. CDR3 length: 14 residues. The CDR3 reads CASSSRDTLAPQHF. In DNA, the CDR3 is TGTGCCAGCAGTTCACGGGACACCTTAGCGCCCCAGCATTTT.

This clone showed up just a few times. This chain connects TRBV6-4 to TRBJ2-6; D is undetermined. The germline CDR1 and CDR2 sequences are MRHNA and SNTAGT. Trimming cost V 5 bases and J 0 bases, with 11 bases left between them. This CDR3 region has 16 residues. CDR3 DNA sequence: TGTGCCAGCAGTACAGACACTGGCTCTGGGGCCAACGTCCTGACTTTC. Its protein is CASSTDTGSGANVLTF.

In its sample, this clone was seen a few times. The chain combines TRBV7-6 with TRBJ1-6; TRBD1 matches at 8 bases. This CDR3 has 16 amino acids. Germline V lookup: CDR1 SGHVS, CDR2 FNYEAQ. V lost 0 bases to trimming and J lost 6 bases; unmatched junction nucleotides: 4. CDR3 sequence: CASSLAVGQGNSPLHF. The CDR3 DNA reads TGTGCCAGCAGCTTAGCAGTAGGACAGGGTAATTCACCCCTCCACTTT.

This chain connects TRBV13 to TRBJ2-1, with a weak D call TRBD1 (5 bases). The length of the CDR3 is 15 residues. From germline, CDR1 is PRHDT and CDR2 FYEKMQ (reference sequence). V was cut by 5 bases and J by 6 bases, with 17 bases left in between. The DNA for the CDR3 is TGTGCCAGCAGCAAGGACCCTTCAACAGGCAATGAGCAGTTCTTC. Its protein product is CASSKDPSTGNEQFF.

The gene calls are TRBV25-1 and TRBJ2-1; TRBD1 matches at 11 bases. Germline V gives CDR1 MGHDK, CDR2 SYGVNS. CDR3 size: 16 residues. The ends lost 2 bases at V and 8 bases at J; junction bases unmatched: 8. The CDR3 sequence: CASSEPGTGGTDEQFF. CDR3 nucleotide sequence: TGTGCCAGCAGTGAACCCGGGACAGGGGGTACCGATGAGCAGTTCTTC.

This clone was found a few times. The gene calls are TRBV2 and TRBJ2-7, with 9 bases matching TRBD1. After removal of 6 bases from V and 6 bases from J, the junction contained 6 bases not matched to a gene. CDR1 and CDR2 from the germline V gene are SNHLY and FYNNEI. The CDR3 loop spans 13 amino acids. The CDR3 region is CASSTIQGAEQYF. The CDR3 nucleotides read TGTGCCAGCAGCACAATACAGGGGGCCGAGCAGTACTTC. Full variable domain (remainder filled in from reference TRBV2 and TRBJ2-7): EPEVTQTPSHQVTQMGQEVILRCVPISNHLYFYWYRQILGQKVEFLVSFYNNEISEKSEIFDDQFSVERPDGSNFTLKIRSTKLEDSAMYFCASSTIQGAEQYFGPGTRLTVT.

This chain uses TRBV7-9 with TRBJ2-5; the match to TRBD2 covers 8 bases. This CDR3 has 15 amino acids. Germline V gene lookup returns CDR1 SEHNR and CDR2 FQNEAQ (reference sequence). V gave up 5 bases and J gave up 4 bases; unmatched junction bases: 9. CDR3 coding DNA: TGTGCCAGCAGCAAAAATTCGGGGGGGCGAGAGACCCAGTACTTC. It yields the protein CASSKNSGGRETQYF.

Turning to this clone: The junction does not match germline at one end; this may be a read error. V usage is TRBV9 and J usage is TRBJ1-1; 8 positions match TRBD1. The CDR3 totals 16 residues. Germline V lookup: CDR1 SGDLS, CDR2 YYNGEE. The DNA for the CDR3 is TGTGCCAGCAGCGCCTCGGACAGGGTGACTAACACTGGAGCTTTCTTT. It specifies CASSASDRVTNTGAFF.

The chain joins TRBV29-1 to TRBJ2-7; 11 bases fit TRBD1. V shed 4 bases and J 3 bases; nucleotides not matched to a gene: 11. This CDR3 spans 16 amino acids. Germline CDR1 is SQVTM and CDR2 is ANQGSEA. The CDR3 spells CSVAGTGGIAFYEQYF. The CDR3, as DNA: TGCAGCGTTGCCGGGACAGGGGGTATAGCATTCTACGAGCAGTACTTC.

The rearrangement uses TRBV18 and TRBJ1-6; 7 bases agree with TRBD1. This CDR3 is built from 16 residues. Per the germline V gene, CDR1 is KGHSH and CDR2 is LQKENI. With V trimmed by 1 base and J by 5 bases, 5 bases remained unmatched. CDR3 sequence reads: CASSPLSDRDNSPLHF. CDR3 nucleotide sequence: TGTGCCAGCTCACCACTCTCTGACAGGGATAATTCACCCCTCCACTTT.